This T cell receptor (beta chain) was retrieved from a study of blood T cell repertoires in COVID-19. Study at large: T cells, B-cell-depleted T cells, or PBMCs provided the cDNA or gDNA that served as material.

Produced via immunoSEQ multiplex PCR; TCRdb's table is partial and in-frame only. Of more than 150,000 clones detected, 65% to 85% appear once; the ten largest clones hold 15% to 20%. The V end lost 0 bases, the J end lost 0 bases, and 12 bases lay between the germline ends. The CDR3 consists of 17 residues. Looked up from germline, CDR1 is SGHRS and CDR2 is YFSETQ. This TCR was recovered from a man aged 60 to 75 with active or convalescent COVID-19. The specimen sequenced was peripheral blood. The chain carries TRBV5-1 and TRBJ2-2; perhaps TRBD2 as D (6 bases). CDR3 sequence: CASSLGRDASNTGELFF. CDR3 bases: TGCGCCAGCAGCTTGGGGCGGGACGCTTCGAACACCGGGGAGCTGTTTTTT.